One sample yielded the 12 T cell receptor beta chains listed below, sequenced in a study of shared clonotypes between healthy human individuals. Measured with immunoSEQ multiplex PCR; TCRdb has only the in-frame clones, and not every one. Of around 240,000 clones listed, over 50% are singletons. The sequencing sample was made of memory CD4+ T cells sorted from blood. Subset in this sample: CD45RA-negative fraction. The receptors were sampled from a man in his thirties or forties in good health.

The V gene is TRBV28, the J gene TRBJ1-1; possible D gene TRBD1, 5 bases. Trimming removed 6 bases at V and 5 bases at J, with 19 bases between. CDR1 and CDR2 (germline): MDHEN, SYDVKM. The CDR3 covers 15 residues. The chain's CDR3 is CASSLRGAEGTEAFF. The CDR3 region has the DNA TGTGCCAGCAGCCTGCGAGGGGCCGAGGGGACTGAAGCTTTCTTT.

The chain carries TRBV9 and TRBJ2-1, with TRBD2 identical over 8 bases. The CDR3 consists of 14 residues. J lost 10 bases, V lost 0 bases, and 6 bases had no gene match. Germline values: CDR1 SGDLS, CDR2 YYNGEE. For the CDR3, the DNA is TGTGCCAGCAGCGTAGGACTAGCGACAACGGAGCAGTTCTTC. Residues: CASSVGLATTEQFF.

The chain has TRBV6-1 and TRBJ2-3, with 11 bases identical to TRBD2. The germline V gene has CDR1 MNHNS and CDR2 SASEGT. This CDR3 spans 15 amino acids. The ends lost 4 bases at V and 4 bases at J; junction bases unmatched: 4. The CDR3 is CASSVTSGSADTQYF. CDR3 DNA sequence: TGTGCCAGCAGTGTAACTAGCGGGAGTGCAGATACGCAGTATTTT.

The chain uses TRBV19 and TRBJ2-5; D is possibly TRBD1 (6 bases). Trimming left V 5 bases short and J 2 bases short, with 24 bases between. Per the germline V gene, CDR1 is LNHDA and CDR2 is SQIVND (reference sequence). The CDR3 length is 18 residues. In nucleotides, the CDR3 is TGTGCCAGTAGTCGTCAACGAGTAACCGGGACAAAACAAGAGACCCAGTACTTC. It encodes CASSRQRVTGTKQETQYF.

The CDR3 sequence is CASSLSGTRRVNTQYF. The DNA of the CDR3 is TGTGCCAGCAGCCTTTCCGGGACCCGGAGGGTAAATACGCAGTATTTT. This chain uses TRBV7-2 with TRBJ2-3; D possibly corresponds to TRBD2 (6 bases). The CDR3 runs 16 residues. CDR1 SGHTA and CDR2 FQGNSA come from the germline V gene. V was shortened by 5 bases and J by 7 bases, with 22 bases between the two germline ends. Drawing the rest from reference TRBV7-2 and TRBJ2-3, the complete variable domain is GAGVSQSPSNKVTEKGKDVELRCDPISGHTALYWYRQSLGQGLEFLIYFQGNSAPDKSGLPSDRFSAERTGGSVSTLTIQRTQQEDSAVYLCASSLSGTRRVNTQYFGPGTRLTVL.

The rearrangement joins TRBV9 to TRBJ1-2; 7 positions match TRBD1. V shed 3 bases and J 8 bases; nucleotides not matched to a gene: 10. The CDR3 has 14 amino acids. The germline V gene encodes CDR1 SGDLS and CDR2 YYNGEE. CDR3 DNA sequence: TGTGCCAGCAGCGCTGACAGGGTGGGCCGCGGCTACACCTTC. Residues: CASSADRVGRGYTF.

The rearrangement uses TRBV28 and TRBJ2-2, with D possibly matching TRBD2 (6 bases). This CDR3 has 15 residues. V dropped 5 bases and J dropped 6 bases, with 16 bases sitting between them. The germline CDR1 and CDR2 sequences are MDHEN and SYDVKM. The CDR3 DNA reads as TGTGCCAGCAGTCCCTCGACCATAGCGGCCGGGGAGCTGTTTTTT. Protein sequence: CASSPSTIAAGELFF.

The chain has TRBV9 and TRBJ1-2, with D possibly being TRBD1 (6 bases). Germline V lookup: CDR1 SGDLS, CDR2 YYNGEE. The CDR3 is made up of 16 amino acids. V lost 0 bases and J lost 1, with 13 bases in between. This CDR3 reads CASSVGAGGNNYGYTF. The CDR3 DNA follows: TGTGCCAGCAGCGTAGGGGCGGGGGGCAATAACTATGGCTACACCTTC.

The V gene is TRBV2, the J gene TRBJ1-5; D call uncertain. Germline loops: CDR1 SNHLY, CDR2 FYNNEI. V was trimmed by 3 bases and J by 0 bases, leaving 9 bases between them. The CDR3 consists of 15 residues. CDR3 nucleotide sequence: TGTGCCAGCAGTGAGAACACCCTTAGCAATCAGCCCCAGCATTTT. It yields the protein CASSENTLSNQPQHF.

This chain uses TRBV6-1 with TRBJ1-1; D call uncertain. CDR3 length equals 13 residues. Germline CDR1 MNHNS, CDR2 SASEGT. V was shortened by 1 base and J by 5 bases, with 8 bases between the two germline ends. Here the CDR3 reads CASSEVGRTEAFF. CDR3 DNA: TGTGCCAGCAGTGAAGTGGGTAGGACTGAAGCTTTCTTT.

The genes are TRBV30 and TRBJ1-1, with D unresolved. The CDR3 covers 13 residues. V lost 0 bases, J lost 5 bases, and 10 bases lay in between. Germline V gene data show CDR1 as GTSNPN and CDR2 as SVGIG (reference sequence). In nucleotides, the CDR3 is TGTGCCTGGAGTGTTTCGAGGGCGACTGAAGCTTTCTTT. Its translation: CAWSVSRATEAFF.

This clone came up once. This chain links TRBV7-8 with TRBJ2-7, with TRBD1 identical over 10 bases. This CDR3 region has 14 residues. The V and J ends lost 4 bases and 3 bases, in that order; junction bases with no gene match: 3. Germline V gene sequence: CDR1 SGHVS, CDR2 FQNEAQ. CDR3 in DNA: TGTGCCAGCAGCTCGGACAGGGGGTACTACGAGCAGTACTTC. This encodes CASSSDRGYYEQYF.